This entry concerns a single T cell receptor (beta chain). Antigen specificity is unknown. The entry originates in a study of T-cell memory formation after mild COVID-19. Overall study: Across donors, TCR clusters were largely donor specific.

From the 5' RACE reads, TCRdb called clonotypes with MiXCR, one entry per CDR3 protein. The table has about 210,000 distinct CDR3 sequences, 27% seen once. This CDR3 has 12 residues. Per germline, CDR1 MNHEY and CDR2 SVGEGT. V lost 6 bases and J lost 7, with 12 bases in between. Study-wide findings and caveats: That cross-reactive memory joined was suggested by some responding clones appearing in pre-infection memory. Balance between CD4 and CD8 was seen in clones contracting day 15 to 85, and a CD4+ lean was seen in later expanders.

The chain uses TRBV6-2 or TRBV6-3 and TRBJ1-1, with no clear D. The receptor was isolated from an adult woman who had mild COVID-19 (a few samples of this study predate the infection). Cell type and time point are not known. What was sequenced was PBMCs or a T cell subset sorted from them (not recorded which). The CDR3 coding sequence is TGTGCCAGCAGACCTAGCTCAGGTGAAGCTTTCTTT. It is translated as CASRPSSGEAFF.